These 22 T cell receptor beta chains were all obtained from the same sample, sequenced in a study of blood T cell repertoires in COVID-19. Clones were sequenced by immunoSEQ multiplex PCR, and TCRdb holds only the in-frame ones, with some missing. This table holds about 210,000 clones, 82% found once. Sequenced: peripheral blood. The receptors come from a woman in her forties with acute or convalescent COVID-19.

The chain combines TRBV6-1 with TRBJ1-2; 7 bases fit TRBD1. Germline loops: CDR1 MNHNS, CDR2 SASEGT. This CDR3 region has 17 residues. The J segment lost 1 base and the V segment lost 0 bases, leaving 8 bases of the junction unmatched. The CDR3 region is CASSEAPGQFFNYGYTF. CDR3 bases: TGTGCCAGCAGTGAAGCACCGGGACAGTTCTTTAACTATGGCTACACCTTC.

This clone was detected only a few times. The rearrangement links TRBV19 to TRBJ2-4, with 7 bases identical to TRBD2. V lost 5 bases and J lost 3; bases outside the gene matches: 10. The CDR3 extends over 16 amino acids. The germline gives CDR1 LNHDA, CDR2 SQIVND (reference sequence). DNA of the CDR3: TGTGCCAGTAGTGGGTTAAGCGGGGTCGTCAAAAACATTCAGTACTTC. As protein: CASSGLSGVVKNIQYF.

The chain is built from TRBV14 and TRBJ1-2; 8 nucleotides agree with TRBD1. Germline trimming cut 4 bases from V and 7 bases from J; bases unmatched to any gene: 5. CDR1 is SGHDN and CDR2 is FVKESK in the germline V gene. CDR3 length equals 13 residues. The CDR3 sequence: CASSPRTGSGYTF. CDR3 sequence (DNA): TGTGCCAGCAGCCCCCGGACAGGGTCTGGCTACACCTTC.

The chain couples TRBV3-1 (or the pseudogene TRBV3-2) to TRBJ2-7, with TRBD1 matching over 8 bases. The CDR3 is 15 amino acids. Per germline, CDR1 LGHDT and CDR2 YNNKEL (reference sequence). Trimming at V came to 3 bases and at J to 5 bases, leaving 9 bases not matched to a gene. CDR3 nucleotides: TGTGCCAGCAGCCAGCTACCCCAGGGGGCGAACGAGCAGTACTTC. Protein sequence: CASSQLPQGANEQYF.

The CDR3 bases are TGTGCCAGCTCTTCCGGGACAGGGGACTCACCCCTCCACTTT. As protein: CASSSGTGDSPLHF. The chain carries TRBV18 and TRBJ1-6; the match to TRBD1 covers 10 bases. The CDR3 has 14 residues. V shed 6 bases and J 10 bases; nucleotides not matched to a gene: 6. Germline lookup yields CDR1 KGHSH and CDR2 LQKENI.

This clone appeared a single time. This chain joins TRBV4-2 and TRBJ2-2; 7 nucleotides agree with TRBD1. The CDR3 runs 15 residues. V shed 1 base and J 4 bases; nucleotides not matched to a gene: 3. CDR1 LGHNA and CDR2 YNFKEQ come from the germline V gene. The CDR3, as DNA: TGTGCCAGCAGCCAAGGACAGGGCGGCACCGGGGAGCTGTTTTTT. Translated: CASSQGQGGTGELFF.

V gene TRBV10-2 combines with J gene TRBJ2-1; 12 bases match TRBD2. Germline V gene lookup returns CDR1 WSHSY and CDR2 SAAADI. This CDR3 is 16 amino acids long. Unmatched junction bases numbered 5, after V lost 7 bases and J lost 1 base. CDR3 residues: CASTGLAGKSYNEQFF. CDR3 coding DNA: TGCGCCAGCACAGGACTAGCGGGAAAATCCTACAATGAGCAGTTCTTC.

The V call is TRBV6-5, the J call TRBJ2-1; 8 nucleotides match TRBD1. Germline V gene sequence: CDR1 MNHEY, CDR2 SVGAGI. V was clipped by 4 bases and J by 5 bases; unmatched bases: 7. The CDR3 is made up of 15 amino acids. DNA of the CDR3: TGTGCCAGCAGTTCCGAGGGACAGGCCAACAATGAGCAGTTCTTC. Encoded protein: CASSSEGQANNEQFF.

V gene TRBV6-5 combines with J gene TRBJ2-7; maybe TRBD1 (5 bases). Germline CDR1 MNHEY, CDR2 SVGAGI. CDR3 length equals 14 residues. Trimming pared 7 bases from V and 3 bases from J, leaving 16 bases between. CDR3 DNA sequence: TGTGCCAGCACCGAAGTGAATCAGGGCTACGAGCAGTACTTC. This sequence encodes CASTEVNQGYEQYF.

V usage is TRBV11-2 and J usage is TRBJ1-1; D may be TRBD1 (5 bases). The CDR3 sequence is 13 residues long. Germline V gene sequence: CDR1 SGHAT, CDR2 FQNNGV. V was shortened by 5 bases and J by 8 bases, with 15 bases between the two germline ends. CDR3 residues: CASSHGGTGEAFF. CDR3 coding DNA: TGTGCCAGCAGCCACGGAGGGACTGGAGAAGCTTTCTTT. Variable domain in full (rest from reference TRBV11-2 and TRBJ1-1): EAGVAQSPRYKIIEKRQSVAFWCNPISGHATLYWYQQILGQGPKLLIQFQNNGVVDDSQLPKDRFSAERLKGVDSTLKIQPAKLEDSAVYLCASSHGGTGEAFFGQGTRLTVV.

The rearrangement links TRBV5-8 to TRBJ2-1; 7 bases align to TRBD1. The germline V gene has CDR1 SGHTS and CDR2 YDEGEE. This CDR3 region has 13 residues. V lost 5 bases, J lost 3 bases, and 2 bases stayed unmatched. The CDR3 is CASRRDSYNEQFF. Here the CDR3 DNA reads TGTGCCAGCAGACGGGACAGCTACAATGAGCAGTTCTTC.

The genes are TRBV6-4 and TRBJ2-3, with 11 bases that match TRBD2. This CDR3 spans 15 amino acids. CDR1 and CDR2 (germline): MRHNA, SNTAGT. J gave up 8 bases and V 3 bases, and 7 bases lay outside the gene matches. The CDR3: CASSEWASGGSTQYF. The CDR3 coding sequence is TGTGCCAGCAGTGAATGGGCTAGCGGGGGGTCTACGCAGTATTTT.

This clone was seen more than once but under ten times. This rearrangement joins TRBV7-3 to TRBJ2-1; 7 bases align to TRBD1. Germline CDR1 reads SGHTA; CDR2 reads FQGTGA. Trimming removed 4 bases from V and 7 bases from J; junction bases left unmatched: 19. The CDR3 sequence is 18 residues long. Here the CDR3 reads CASSSNPGTATFPNEQFF. CDR3 nucleotides: TGTGCCAGCAGCTCTAACCCCGGGACAGCCACGTTTCCAAATGAGCAGTTCTTC.

The chain joins TRBV30 to TRBJ2-7; 15 bases fit TRBD2. Per the germline V gene, CDR1 is GTSNPN and CDR2 is SVGIG (reference sequence). The CDR3 sequence is 15 residues long. V shed 2 bases, J shed 4 bases, and the junction held 3 bases outside the gene matches. The CDR3 DNA reads TGTGCCTGGAGTATTGGGACTAGCGGGGGGTACGAGCAGTACTTC. This encodes CAWSIGTSGGYEQYF.

This clone was seen a handful of times. CDR3 DNA: TGTGCCAGCAGTCCCGGGATAGGCTACACCTTC. It is translated as CASSPGIGYTF. The chain carries TRBV27 and TRBJ1-2, with no clear D. The CDR3 consists of 11 residues. Germline CDR1 MNHEY, CDR2 SMNVEV (reference sequence). V was shortened by 5 bases and J by 8 bases, with 9 bases between the two germline ends.

The chain is built from TRBV30 and TRBJ2-1; D may be TRBD1 or TRBD2 (5 bases each). The CDR3 runs to 13 residues. Germline values: CDR1 GTSNPN, CDR2 SVGIG (reference sequence). With 7 bases removed from V and 6 bases from J, the gap between germline ends came to 16 bases. The DNA of the CDR3 is TGTGCCTCGAGGGGCACTAGAGGCAATGAGCAGTTCTTC. This encodes CASRGTRGNEQFF.

In DNA form, the CDR3 reads TGTGCCAGCAGTGGCAGGGGCGGGGGGACCCTCCACTTT. Amino acid sequence: CASSGRGGGTLHF. V is TRBV25-1 and J is TRBJ1-6; possible D gene TRBD1, 6 bases. The V end lost 4 bases, the J end lost 14 bases, and 15 bases lay between the germline ends. Germline V lookup: CDR1 MGHDK, CDR2 SYGVNS. This CDR3 spans 13 amino acids.

The chain couples TRBV30 to TRBJ1-4, with 9 bases lining up with TRBD1. V was pared by 4 bases and J by 12 bases, with 18 bases of the junction left unmatched. Per the germline V gene, CDR1 is GTSNPN and CDR2 is SVGIG (reference sequence). The CDR3 contains 16 residues. The CDR3 DNA follows: TGTGCCTGGAAAAGCGAAACAGGGGGCCGGCCCGGGGAACTGTTTTTT. Translated: CAWKSETGGRPGELFF.

In its sample, this clone was seen once. The chain combines TRBV6-6 with TRBJ1-1, with a tentative D call TRBD1 (6 bases). Germline assignment: CDR1 MNHNY and CDR2 SVGAGI (reference sequence). Trimming took 7 bases from V and 4 from J, leaving 16 bases between them. The CDR3 extends over 14 amino acids. CDR3 sequence (DNA): TGTGCCAGCACCGACGGACAGAAAGCCACTGAAGCTTTCTTT. Translating it yields CASTDGQKATEAFF.

V and J are TRBV3-1 (or the pseudogene TRBV3-2) and TRBJ2-1, with D possibly TRBD2 on 5 matching bases. From germline, CDR1 is LGHDT and CDR2 YNNKEL (reference sequence). CDR3 length: 15 amino acids. V was trimmed by 7 bases and J by 3 bases, leaving 16 bases between them. Written as DNA, the CDR3 is TGTGCCAGCACCCTCGGGGAATCCTACTACAATGAGCAGTTCTTC. Its protein product is CASTLGESYYNEQFF.

The chain joins TRBV2 to TRBJ1-4; 9 nucleotides match TRBD1. This CDR3 has 17 residues. CDR1 SNHLY and CDR2 FYNNEI come from the germline V gene. Unmatched junction bases numbered 12, after V lost 4 bases and J lost 6 bases. In DNA form, the CDR3 reads TGTGCCAGCAGTGTCGAGTTACCGGGACAGGGATATGAAAAACTGTTTTTT. Translation gives CASSVELPGQGYEKLFF.

The chain carries TRBV19 and TRBJ1-4; maybe TRBD1 (5 bases). Germline V lookup: CDR1 LNHDA, CDR2 SQIVND (reference sequence). This CDR3 spans 15 amino acids. V gave up 1 base and J gave up 5 bases, with 11 bases separating them. CDR3 nucleotide sequence: TGTGCCAGTAGTATAGCGGGGGGACGGAATGAAAAACTGTTTTTT. It translates to CASSIAGGRNEKLFF.